One and the same sample provided the 13 T cell receptor beta chains below, sequenced in a study of T cell repertoires in cytomegalovirus infection (dated by TCRdb to between 2018 and 2020). The listed sequencing device is Illumina HiSeq 1500. The public reads were quality trimmed at Q25 with fastp and then assembled into clones with MiXCR by TCRdb, keeping productive beta chains. Rows merge per CDR3 protein into single entries with the most common DNA and genes. The sample includes 300,000 to 400,000 distinct CDR3 sequences, with 25% to 35% observed a single time. The leading ten clones occupy over 15% of the sample. Antigen specificity for these receptors is unknown. What the treatment or condition label conveys for this sample: in vitro stimulation with specific CMV peptide epitopes to enrich CMV-specific T cells. Sequenced material: cultured PBMCs, taken from culture after CMV antigen stimulation. The receptors shown here come from a human donor in good health (CMV status not recorded). Some clones in this sample may be carry-over from other donors' samples.

This clonotype was seen more than once but under ten times. This chain connects TRBV11-2 to TRBJ1-1, with a tentative D call TRBD1 (6 bases). Germline-derived CDR1 and CDR2 are SGHAT and FQNNGV. The V and J ends lost 5 bases and 5 bases respectively, with 15 bases between them. There are 14 residues in the CDR3. CDR3 sequence: CASSPETGWTEAFF. The DNA of the CDR3 is TGTGCCAGCAGCCCAGAAACAGGGTGGACTGAAGCTTTCTTT.

Concerning this clonotype itself: Germline is not matched at one junction end, which may reflect a read error. The chain joins TRBV7-2 to TRBJ1-5; TRBD1 might be the D (5 bases). The V gene's germline CDR1 is SGHTA and CDR2 FQGNSA. This CDR3 has 15 residues. CDR3 protein: CASAIRVAVNQPQPF. The CDR3 DNA sequence: TGTGCCAGCGCAATCAGGGTAGCGGTCAATCAGCCCCAGCCTTTT.

The V call is TRBV6-2 or TRBV6-3, the J call TRBJ2-3, with a possible D match to TRBD1 (6 bases). Trimming shortened V by 2 bases and J by 1 base, and 10 bases separated the two germline ends. The CDR3 runs 15 residues. Germline CDR1 is MNHEY and CDR2 is SVGEGT. Here the CDR3 DNA reads TGTGCCAGCAGTTACGGGGCAGGGGGCACAGATACGCAGTATTTT. Its protein product is CASSYGAGGTDTQYF.

The V and J genes are TRBV7-2 and TRBJ2-2; no clear D gene. This CDR3 has 14 residues. Germline loops: CDR1 SGHTA, CDR2 FQGNSA. V lost 5 bases, J lost 1 base, and 8 bases lay in between. The CDR3 region has the DNA TGTGCCAGCAGCGGGAACTGGAACACCGGGGAGCTGTTTTTT. This codes for CASSGNWNTGELFF.

The sample holds a few counts of this clonotype. CDR3 region: CASSTQGAAYEQYF. The DNA of the CDR3 is TGTGCCAGCAGTACACAGGGGGCGGCCTACGAGCAGTACTTC. V and J are TRBV6-5 and TRBJ2-7, with TRBD1 identical over 9 bases. The V segment lost 5 bases and the J segment 2 bases; nucleotides outside the gene matches: 4. The CDR3 totals 14 residues. Germline-derived CDR1 and CDR2 are MNHEY and SVGAGI.

CDR3 region: CASRGDRGGYGYTF. In nucleotides, the CDR3 is TGTGCCAGCAGGGGGGACAGGGGTGGCTATGGCTACACCTTC. The chain is built from TRBV25-1 and TRBJ1-2, with 10 bases that match TRBD1. The ends lost 6 bases at V and 4 bases at J; junction bases unmatched: 5. The CDR3 length is 14 residues. Germline CDR1 MGHDK, CDR2 SYGVNS.

This clonotype was detected only a few times. V and J are TRBV6-1 and TRBJ2-2; either TRBD1 or TRBD2 may fit D (5 bases each). V lost 5 bases and J lost 6, with 13 bases in between. CDR1 MNHNS and CDR2 SASEGT come from the germline V gene. This CDR3 has 14 amino acids. Here the CDR3 reads CASSPQRGPGELFF. CDR3 bases: TGTGCCAGCAGTCCCCAGAGGGGCCCCGGGGAGCTGTTTTTT.

This clonotype was counted between two and nine times. This chain links TRBV11-2 with TRBJ1-1, with no clear D. V dropped 5 bases and J dropped 0 bases, with 16 bases sitting between them. This CDR3 spans 16 amino acids. Per the germline V gene, CDR1 is SGHAT and CDR2 is FQNNGV. DNA of the CDR3: TGTGCCAGCAGCCCCTGGGAGGGCCGAGTGAACACTGAAGCTTTCTTT. Its translation: CASSPWEGRVNTEAFF.

This clonotype was observed a few times. The V gene is TRBV20-1, the J gene TRBJ2-7, with D tentatively TRBD1 (6 bases). CDR3 length equals 14 residues. Trimming shortened V by 6 bases and J by 2 bases, and 17 bases separated the two germline ends. Germline lookup yields CDR1 DFQATT and CDR2 SNEGSKA (reference sequence). The DNA for the CDR3 is TGCAGTGCCACGCCGGAGGACAGACCCTACGAGCAGTACTTC. Translation gives CSATPEDRPYEQYF.

This clonotype was counted only a few times. V gene TRBV7-9 combines with J gene TRBJ1-5; unclear D gene. The CDR3 contains 14 residues. CDR1 is SEHNR, CDR2 FQNEAQ, per germline (reference sequence). Trimming stripped 4 bases from V and 2 bases from J, with 9 bases between. CDR3: CASSSTLGNQPQHF. In nucleotides, the CDR3 is TGTGCCAGCAGCTCCACCCTGGGCAATCAGCCCCAGCATTTT.

The gene calls are TRBV7-2 and TRBJ2-7; TRBD2 aligns across 10 bases. Trimming at V came to 0 bases and at J to 3 bases, leaving 5 bases not matched to a gene. This CDR3 contains 16 residues. Germline CDR1 and CDR2: SGHTA and FQGNSA. In nucleotides, the CDR3 is TGTGCCAGCAGCTTAGCCCGAGCGGGGGGGGTCTACGAGCAGTACTTC. Its translation: CASSLARAGGVYEQYF.

The rearrangement links TRBV12-3 or TRBV12-4 to TRBJ1-2, with TRBD1 matching 7 bases. The CDR3 length is 14 residues. Trimming removed 6 bases from V and 4 bases from J; junction bases left unmatched: 8. The chain's CDR3 is CASRSGQVSYGYTF. CDR3 nucleotides: TGTGCCAGCAGATCCGGACAGGTTTCCTATGGCTACACCTTC.

The genes are TRBV12-5 and TRBJ2-7; D unresolved. Germline-derived CDR1 and CDR2 are LGHNT and FRNRAP. This CDR3 contains 12 residues. Deletions cut 0 bases from V and 7 bases from J, with 7 bases between. The CDR3 sequence: CASGLVPREQYF. For the CDR3, the DNA is TGTGCTAGTGGTTTGGTACCGAGAGAGCAGTACTTC.